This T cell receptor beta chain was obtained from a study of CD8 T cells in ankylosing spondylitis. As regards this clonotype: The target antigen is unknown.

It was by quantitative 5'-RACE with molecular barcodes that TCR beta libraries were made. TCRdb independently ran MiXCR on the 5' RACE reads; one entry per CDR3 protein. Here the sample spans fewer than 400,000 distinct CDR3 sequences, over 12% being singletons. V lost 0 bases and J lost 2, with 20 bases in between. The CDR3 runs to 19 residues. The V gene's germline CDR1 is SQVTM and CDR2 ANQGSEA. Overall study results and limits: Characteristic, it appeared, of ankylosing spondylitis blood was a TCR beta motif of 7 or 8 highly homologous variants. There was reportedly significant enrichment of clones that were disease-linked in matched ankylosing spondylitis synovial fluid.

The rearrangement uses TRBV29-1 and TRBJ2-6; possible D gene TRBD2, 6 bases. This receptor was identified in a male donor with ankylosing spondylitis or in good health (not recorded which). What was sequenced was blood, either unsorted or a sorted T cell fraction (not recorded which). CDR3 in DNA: TGCAGCGTTGAAGATCAAACCCGACTAGGTAGTGCTGGGGCCAACGTCCTGACTTTC. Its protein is CSVEDQTRLGSAGANVLTF.